One sample yielded the 22 T cell receptor beta chains listed below, sequenced in a study of cytomegalovirus exposure and HLA in healthy donors. Sequenced by immunoSEQ multiplex PCR; TCRdb stores in-frame clones only, minus some. The data hold some 160,000 clones, with roughly 91% observed a single time. What was sequenced was PBMCs. The receptors come from a man younger than 30 in good health and CMV-seronegative.

The rearrangement links TRBV6-1 to TRBJ2-1, with 7 bases identical to TRBD2. Unmatched junction bases numbered 6, after V lost 6 bases and J lost 7 bases. The germline gives CDR1 MNHNS, CDR2 SASEGT. This CDR3 comprises 13 residues. The chain's CDR3 is CASRGEGRNEQFF. CDR3 nucleotides: TGTGCCAGCAGGGGGGAGGGTCGGAATGAGCAGTTCTTC.

The chain carries TRBV2 and TRBJ1-3, with D unclear. V lost 3 bases and J lost 0, with 9 bases in between. CDR1 is SNHLY and CDR2 is FYNNEI in the germline V gene. The CDR3 length is 15 residues. The CDR3 nucleotides read TGTGCCAGCAGTGACTCCGTTCCCTCTGGAAACACCATATATTTT. Translated, it gives CASSDSVPSGNTIYF.

The chain joins TRBV29-1 to TRBJ1-1, with D possibly being TRBD1 (6 bases). The CDR3 sequence is 13 residues long. V was pared by 4 bases and J by 0 bases, with 9 bases between. The germline CDR1 and CDR2 sequences are SQVTM and ANQGSEA. The CDR3 bases are TGCAGCGTTGTAGGACAGCTGAACACTGAAGCTTTCTTT. Translated: CSVVGQLNTEAFF.

This rearrangement joins TRBV5-1 to TRBJ2-6; D remains unclear. CDR1 is SGHRS, CDR2 YFSETQ, per germline. This CDR3 has 15 residues. V lost 4 bases, J lost 4 bases, and 12 bases lay in between. The CDR3 protein is CASSPPNQGANVLTF. The DNA for the CDR3 is TGCGCCAGCAGCCCCCCCAATCAGGGGGCCAACGTCCTGACTTTC. The variable domain in full, completed from reference TRBV5-1 and TRBJ2-6, reads KAGVTQTPRYLIKTRGQQVTLSCSPISGHRSVSWYQQTPGQGLQFLFEYFSETQRNKGNFPGRFSGRQFSNSRSEMNVSTLELGDSALYLCASSPPNQGANVLTFGAGSRLTVL.

This chain uses TRBV18 with TRBJ1-3, with TRBD1 matching over 10 bases. This CDR3 comprises 16 residues. Trimming took 3 bases from V and 4 from J; bases not matched to a gene: 6. Looked up from germline, CDR1 is KGHSH and CDR2 is LQKENI. The CDR3 DNA reads TGTGCCAGCTCACCCGGGACAGGGGCTTCGGGAAACACCATATATTTT. It codes for CASSPGTGASGNTIYF.

V gene TRBV4-1 combines with J gene TRBJ2-2; 11 nucleotides match TRBD2. The J segment lost 1 base and the V segment lost 7 bases, leaving 8 bases of the junction unmatched. CDR1 and CDR2 (germline): MGHRA, YSYEKL. CDR3 length: 17 amino acids. As DNA, the CDR3 is TGCGCCAGCACCTCTTTTGGGACTAGCGGGAACACCGGGGAGCTGTTTTTT. It yields the protein CASTSFGTSGNTGELFF.

In DNA, the CDR3 is TGTGCCAGCTCCCGAGGGACAGGCTACACCGGGGAGCTGTTTTTT. This gives the protein CASSRGTGYTGELFF. The rearrangement uses TRBV6-1 and TRBJ2-2; 8 bases fit TRBD1. This CDR3 contains 15 residues. The J segment lost 3 bases and the V segment lost 8 bases, leaving 8 bases of the junction unmatched. Germline V gene lookup returns CDR1 MNHNS and CDR2 SASEGT.

The chain uses TRBV28 and TRBJ1-5, with D possibly TRBD1 on 6 matching bases. Trimming removed 6 bases at V and 4 bases at J, with 19 bases between. The CDR3 runs to 16 residues. Germline CDR1 and CDR2: MDHEN and SYDVKM. CDR3 protein: CASSSTRDKRNQPQHF. The CDR3 bases are TGTGCCAGCAGCTCGACCCGGGACAAAAGAAATCAGCCCCAGCATTTT.

The rearrangement uses TRBV7-8 and TRBJ2-3; TRBD1 agrees at 9 bases. Germline V CDR1 and CDR2: SGHVS, FQNEAQ. V shed 5 bases, J shed 6 bases, and the junction held 9 bases outside the gene matches. The length of the CDR3 is 15 residues. The CDR3 coding sequence is TGTGCCAGCAGCCTAAACAGGGGGCGGCGGGATACGCAGTATTTT. Amino acid sequence: CASSLNRGRRDTQYF.

The chain uses TRBV18 and TRBJ1-4, with 9 positions matching TRBD1. V was clipped by 5 bases and J by 7 bases; unmatched bases: 5. The CDR3 totals 14 residues. Germline values: CDR1 KGHSH, CDR2 LQKENI. The CDR3 DNA is TGTGCCAGCTCAGAGGACAGGGGTACTGAAAAACTGTTTTTT. It translates to CASSEDRGTEKLFF.

The rearrangement joins TRBV27 to TRBJ2-1; a weak D match, TRBD2 (5 bases). Germline CDR1 MNHEY, CDR2 SMNVEV (reference sequence). The V gene lost 3 bases and the J gene lost 7 bases, with 19 bases spanning the gap. This CDR3 has 16 residues. CDR3: CASSFSTSSISNEQFF. For the CDR3, the DNA is TGTGCCAGCAGTTTTTCTACTAGTTCTATCTCAAATGAGCAGTTCTTC.

The count of this clone is one. The gene calls are TRBV2 and TRBJ2-2, with 7 bases aligning to TRBD1. The CDR3 sequence is 14 residues long. Germline CDR1 SNHLY, CDR2 FYNNEI. The J segment lost 5 bases and the V segment lost 4 bases, leaving 4 bases of the junction unmatched. The DNA for the CDR3 is TGTGCCAGCAGTGCGAACAGGGGAACCGGGGAGCTGTTTTTT. Its protein product is CASSANRGTGELFF.

The V and J genes are TRBV7-9 and TRBJ1-1, with 8 bases fitting TRBD1. This CDR3 contains 14 residues. V gave up 5 bases and J gave up 5 bases; unmatched junction bases: 7. The germline CDR1 and CDR2 sequences are SEHNR and FQNEAQ (reference sequence). CDR3 in amino acids: CASSPRTGKTEAFF. CDR3 sequence (DNA): TGTGCCAGCAGCCCTCGGACAGGGAAGACTGAAGCTTTCTTT.

The J gene is TRBJ2-1, the V gene TRBV27; D possibly corresponds to TRBD1 (5 bases). This CDR3 is 13 amino acids long. Deletions cut 5 bases from V and 6 bases from J, with 11 bases between. CDR1 and CDR2 (germline): MNHEY, SMNVEV (reference sequence). The CDR3 nucleotides are TGTGCCAGCAGTACATCAAGGGGCAATGAGCAGTTCTTC. Translation: CASSTSRGNEQFF.

This chain joins TRBV25-1 and TRBJ2-7; maybe TRBD1 (7 bases). CDR3 length equals 11 residues. Looked up from germline, CDR1 is MGHDK and CDR2 is SYGVNS. Trimming took off 10 bases at V and 6 bases at J, with 13 bases between the two ends. The CDR3 loop reads CATQGGGEQYF. CDR3 in DNA: TGTGCCACTCAGGGGGGTGGCGAGCAGTACTTC.

V gene TRBV29-1 combines with J gene TRBJ2-3; 8 bases are a match to TRBD1. Germline-derived CDR1 and CDR2 are SQVTM and ANQGSEA. The ends lost 3 bases at V and 7 bases at J; junction bases unmatched: 9. This CDR3 has 14 amino acids. The CDR3 sequence is CSVDLAGGANTQYF. CDR3 DNA sequence: TGCAGCGTTGATTTGGCAGGGGGCGCAAATACGCAGTATTTT.

V and J are TRBV6-5 and TRBJ2-1; maybe TRBD2 (5 bases). Germline V gene lookup returns CDR1 MNHEY and CDR2 SVGAGI. CDR3 length: 14 residues. The ends were cut back, 5 bases at V and 8 bases at J, with 16 bases in the middle. The CDR3 here is CASSPRGGRDEQFF. Written as DNA, the CDR3 is TGTGCCAGCAGTCCGCGAGGAGGACGCGATGAGCAGTTCTTC.

This chain joins TRBV7-2 and TRBJ2-5; unclear D gene. Looked up from germline, CDR1 is SGHTA and CDR2 is FQGNSA. The V and J ends lost 2 bases and 1 base respectively, with 8 bases between them. There are 14 residues in the CDR3. The CDR3 sequence: CASSLSPSQETQYF. CDR3 nucleotides: TGTGCCAGCAGCTTATCGCCTAGCCAAGAGACCCAGTACTTC. Supplemented by reference TRBV7-2 and TRBJ2-5, the full variable domain reads GAGVSQSPSNKVTEKGKDVELRCDPISGHTALYWYRQSLGQGLEFLIYFQGNSAPDKSGLPSDRFSAERTGGSVSTLTIQRTQQEDSAVYLCASSLSPSQETQYFGPGTRLLVL.

The chain carries TRBV5-1 and TRBJ2-2; D is unresolved. Germline V gene sequence: CDR1 SGHRS, CDR2 YFSETQ. The CDR3 length is 13 residues. The V end lost 0 bases, the J end lost 2 bases, and 2 bases lay between the germline ends. CDR3 in DNA: TGCGCCAGCAGCTTGGCTAACACCGGGGAGCTGTTTTTT. Its protein is CASSLANTGELFF.

CDR3: CASTGTGINYGYTF. CDR3 coding DNA: TGTGCCAGTACCGGGACAGGAATAAACTATGGCTACACCTTC. This chain joins TRBV19 and TRBJ1-2; 8 bases fit TRBD1. The CDR3 spans 14 residues. The germline gives CDR1 LNHDA, CDR2 SQIVND (reference sequence). J lost 2 bases, V lost 7 bases, and 6 bases had no gene match.

The CDR3 here is CASSYSVREKETQYF. Written as DNA, the CDR3 is TGTGCCAGCAGTTACTCGGTTAGGGAGAAAGAGACCCAGTACTTC. This rearrangement joins TRBV6-5 to TRBJ2-5; tentatively, D is TRBD2 (5 bases). Trimming left V 0 bases short and J 3 bases short, with 11 bases between. This CDR3 spans 15 amino acids. Germline CDR1 reads MNHEY; CDR2 reads SVGAGI.

This sequence joins TRBV5-1 and TRBJ2-2; 10 bases agree with TRBD2. The germline CDR1 and CDR2 sequences are SGHRS and YFSETQ. This CDR3 has 16 residues. After removal of 1 base from V and 4 bases from J, the junction contained 4 bases not matched to a gene. CDR3 protein: CASSLSSGSGTGELFF. Here the CDR3 DNA reads TGCGCCAGCAGCTTGTCTAGCGGGAGCGGCACCGGGGAGCTGTTTTTT.